The T cell receptor beta chain under discussion was sequenced for a study of cytomegalovirus exposure and HLA in healthy donors. Study-level findings and limits: A later analysis by the authors found several of the most significant clusters apparently linked to common viral pathogens. Prior analysis indicated that the majority of TCR beta V segments exhibited productivity approximately 90% or approximately 30% of the time. Available immune exposure information covered CMV serostatus only. Some highly shared sequence variants likely arose as a pipeline artifact.

This CDR3 comprises 14 residues. Germline CDR1 SNHLY, CDR2 FYNNEI. With 0 bases removed from V and 9 bases from J, the gap between germline ends came to 12 bases. The primer mix had 60 Vbeta and 13 Jbeta primers. Only in-frame clones appear in the TCRdb table, and some are missing; sequencing was by immunoSEQ multiplex PCR. The sample lists 150,000 to 200,000 clones; around 80% were seen once. In this sample, this clone turned up a few times. What it recognizes is unknown. The source material was PBMCs. The TCR comes from a woman aged 30 to 39 in good health and CMV-seropositive. This sequence joins TRBV2 and TRBJ2-1; D is undetermined. The CDR3 spells CASSEALLSGEQFF. The CDR3 coding sequence is TGTGCCAGCAGTGAAGCGCTTCTCTCCGGTGAGCAGTTCTTC. Supplemented by reference TRBV2 and TRBJ2-1, the full variable domain reads EPEVTQTPSHQVTQMGQEVILRCVPISNHLYFYWYRQILGQKVEFLVSFYNNEISEKSEIFDDQFSVERPDGSNFTLKIRSTKLEDSAMYFCASSEALLSGEQFFGPGTRLTVL.